Described below is a single T cell receptor beta chain sequence and its context. What it binds is unknown. There are 15 residues in the CDR3. Germline-derived CDR1 and CDR2 are SGDLS and YYNGEE. Trimming left V 4 bases short and J 7 bases short, with 20 bases between. The data are from a study of CD8 T cells in Susac syndrome. The study, taken as a whole, reports: The authors acknowledged that their TCR sequencing and HLA analysis involved a relatively small number of individuals. CD4+ repertoires of Susac syndrome patients lacked detectable clonal expansion.

Definite or probable Susac syndrome was diagnosed using recently defined diagnostic criteria. In contrast to the negatively isolated CD8+ and CD4+ T cells, TEMRA cells were FACS-enriched. With random hexamers, roughly 0.5 to 1 ug RNA was reverse transcribed. MiXCR was run by TCRdb on the immunoSEQ multiplex PCR reads, yielding one entry per CDR3 protein. The data hold over 140,000 distinct CDR3 sequences, with approximately 95% observed a single time. This TCR was sampled from a human donor with Susac syndrome. The V gene is TRBV9, the J gene TRBJ1-2; a weak D match, TRBD1 (5 bases). Sequenced: CD4+ T cells from PBMCs. The CDR3 loop is CASSPRTIGGSGYTF. CDR3 coding DNA: TGTGCCAGCAGCCCCCGGACAATAGGAGGATCTGGCTACACCTTC.